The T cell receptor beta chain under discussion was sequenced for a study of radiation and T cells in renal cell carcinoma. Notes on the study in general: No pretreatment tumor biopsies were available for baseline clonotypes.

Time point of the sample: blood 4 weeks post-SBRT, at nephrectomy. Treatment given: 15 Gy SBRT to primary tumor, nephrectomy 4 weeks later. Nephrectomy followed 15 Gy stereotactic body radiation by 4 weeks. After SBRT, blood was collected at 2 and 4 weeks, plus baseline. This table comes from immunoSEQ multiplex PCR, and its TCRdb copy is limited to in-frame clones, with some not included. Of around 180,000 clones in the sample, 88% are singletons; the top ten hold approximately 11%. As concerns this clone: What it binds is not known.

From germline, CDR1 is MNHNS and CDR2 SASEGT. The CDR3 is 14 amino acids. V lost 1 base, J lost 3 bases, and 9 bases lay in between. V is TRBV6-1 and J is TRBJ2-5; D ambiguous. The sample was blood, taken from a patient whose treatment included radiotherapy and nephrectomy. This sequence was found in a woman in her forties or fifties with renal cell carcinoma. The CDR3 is CASSEVWGKETQYF. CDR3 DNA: TGTGCCAGCAGTGAAGTGTGGGGAAAAGAGACCCAGTACTTC.